This TCR beta chain was sequenced in a study of blood T cell repertoires in COVID-19. Only in-frame clones appear in the TCRdb table, and some are missing; sequencing was by immunoSEQ multiplex PCR. The sample shows roughly 97,000 clones, approximately 82% of them seen only once. The V gene lost 2 bases and the J gene lost 2 bases, with 7 bases spanning the gap. Germline loops: CDR1 MDHEN, CDR2 SYDVKM. The CDR3 totals 13 residues. What was sequenced was peripheral blood. This chain uses TRBV28 with TRBJ2-7; D is uncertain. This TCR was recovered from a man between 65 and 80 years old with acute or convalescent COVID-19. The CDR3: CASSLTHPYEQYF. The CDR3 DNA sequence: TGTGCCAGCAGTTTAACTCACCCCTACGAGCAGTACTTC.